The 10 T cell receptor beta chains in this list originate from one sample, sequenced in a study of blood T cell repertoires in COVID-19. Using immunoSEQ multiplex PCR, the repertoire was profiled, and TCRdb retains in-frame clones only, with some absent. The sample shows some 300,000 clones, 85% to 90% of them seen only once. The sequenced material came from peripheral blood. Receptors were obtained from a woman between 40 and 50 years old with COVID-19, enrolled during active disease.

The chain recombines TRBV7-2 with TRBJ2-7; TRBD1 matches 10 bases. CDR1 SGHTA and CDR2 FQGNSA come from the germline V gene. The CDR3 has 15 amino acids. V lost 4 bases, J lost 3 bases, and 6 bases stayed unmatched. The CDR3: CASSWGQGSFYEQYF. The CDR3 DNA reads TGTGCCAGCAGCTGGGGACAGGGGAGCTTCTACGAGCAGTACTTC. Complete variable domain (other parts from reference TRBV7-2 and TRBJ2-7): GAGVSQSPSNKVTEKGKDVELRCDPISGHTALYWYRQSLGQGLEFLIYFQGNSAPDKSGLPSDRFSAERTGGSVSTLTIQRTQQEDSAVYLCASSWGQGSFYEQYFGPGTRLTVT.

The CDR3 loop is CATSGPARTSEKLFF. CDR3 bases: TGTGCCACCAGCGGGCCGGCCCGAACCTCTGAAAAACTGTTTTTT. The rearrangement joins TRBV15 to TRBJ1-4; no definite D call. This CDR3 is 15 amino acids long. From germline, CDR1 is LNHNV and CDR2 YYDKDF (reference sequence). V lost 5 bases and J 7 bases, leaving 17 bases between the germline ends.

V is TRBV7-8 and J is TRBJ2-7; 10 nucleotides agree with TRBD2. This CDR3 contains 15 residues. The germline V gene has CDR1 SGHVS and CDR2 FQNEAQ. The V gene end was trimmed by 4 bases and the J gene end by 9 bases; junction bases not matched to a gene: 12. DNA of the CDR3: TGTGCCAGCAGCTCCGGGACTAGCGAGAGGGCCGGGCAGTACTTC. Protein product: CASSSGTSERAGQYF.

This clone was detected once. The J gene is TRBJ1-1, the V gene TRBV28; D possibly corresponds to TRBD1 (5 bases). This CDR3 is 14 amino acids long. V lost 8 bases, J lost 7 bases, and 20 bases lay in between. Germline V gene data show CDR1 as MDHEN and CDR2 as SYDVKM. CDR3: CASWSPRVGGEAFF. CDR3 in DNA: TGTGCCAGCTGGAGCCCCAGGGTGGGCGGTGAAGCTTTCTTT. The full variable domain, rest sourced from reference TRBV28 and TRBJ1-1, is DVKVTQSSRYLVKRTGEKVFLECVQDMDHENMFWYRQDPGLGLRLIYFSYDVKMKEKGDIPEGYSVSREKKERFSLILESASTNQTSMYLCASWSPRVGGEAFFGQGTRLTVV.

The chain recombines TRBV3-1 (or the pseudogene TRBV3-2) with TRBJ2-5; TRBD2 agrees at 11 bases. V lost 5 bases and J lost 2; bases outside the gene matches: 16. Germline V lookup: CDR1 LGHDT, CDR2 YNNKEL (reference sequence). The CDR3 is made up of 19 amino acids. This CDR3 is CASSEMIPRTSGLQETQYF. The CDR3 DNA reads as TGTGCCAGCAGCGAGATGATCCCGCGGACTAGCGGGCTACAAGAGACCCAGTACTTC.

The V gene is TRBV27, the J gene TRBJ2-7; D is ambiguous. The germline V gene has CDR1 MNHEY and CDR2 SMNVEV (reference sequence). Trimming shortened V by 4 bases and J by 0 bases, and 10 bases separated the two germline ends. The CDR3 loop spans 14 amino acids. CDR3 sequence: CASSSSPSSYEQYF. For the CDR3, the DNA is TGTGCCAGCAGTTCGTCCCCGAGCTCCTACGAGCAGTACTTC.

The chain has TRBV15 and TRBJ2-1, with 12 positions matching TRBD2. The CDR3 has 16 residues. The V gene's germline CDR1 is LNHNV and CDR2 YYDKDF (reference sequence). J was trimmed by 10 bases and V by 2 bases; bases with no gene match: 9. CDR3 sequence: CATSRRRLAGAEEQFF. DNA for the CDR3: TGTGCCACCAGCAGACGTCGACTAGCGGGAGCGGAGGAGCAGTTCTTC.

The V gene is TRBV27, the J gene TRBJ2-1; TRBD1 matches 8 bases. With V trimmed by 4 bases and J by 8 bases, 10 bases remained unmatched. Germline loops: CDR1 MNHEY, CDR2 SMNVEV (reference sequence). The CDR3 covers 15 residues. In DNA, the CDR3 is TGTGCCAGCAGTTCCCCCTCGACAGGGGACTATGAGCAGTTCTTC. This sequence encodes CASSSPSTGDYEQFF.

CDR3 amino acids: CASSLILDRNTGELFF. The CDR3 DNA sequence: TGTGCCAGCTCACTTATCTTGGACAGGAACACCGGGGAGCTGTTTTTT. This sequence joins TRBV18 and TRBJ2-2; tentative D call: TRBD1 (6 bases). This CDR3 region has 16 residues. The V end lost 4 bases, the J end lost 1 base, and 13 bases lay between the germline ends. The germline V gene encodes CDR1 KGHSH and CDR2 LQKENI.

V usage is TRBV5-5 and J usage is TRBJ1-5; tentative D call: TRBD1 (5 bases). V dropped 5 bases and J dropped 0 bases, with 15 bases sitting between them. The germline gives CDR1 SGHKS, CDR2 YYEKEE (reference sequence). This CDR3 is built from 16 residues. CDR3 coding DNA: TGTGCCAGCAGTTACGGACAAACGAATAGCAATCAGCCCCAGCATTTT. Its protein product is CASSYGQTNSNQPQHF.